The next 20 T cell receptor beta chains were all read from a single sample in a study of blood T cell repertoires in COVID-19 (TCRdb year 2020). Libraries were prepared through the immunoSEQ multiplex PCR assay. The clones in this table, taken by TCRdb from immuneACCESS, are in-frame only. Not every clone is retained; where verified, under half of the shortfall comes from an unresolved V gene, and the cause of the rest is unknown. This sample gives around 230,000 clones in total; roughly 80% of them show up just once. Jointly, the top ten make up around 9.6% of the sample. Material for sequencing was peripheral blood. The receptors shown here come from a woman of 80 years or more with acute or convalescent COVID-19.

The rearrangement links TRBV5-5 to TRBJ1-5, with D possibly matching TRBD1 (5 bases). This CDR3 contains 15 residues. Germline values: CDR1 SGHKS, CDR2 YYEKEE (reference sequence). V was trimmed by 4 bases and J by 3 bases, leaving 14 bases between them. CDR3: CASSRQPTVNQPQHF. The CDR3 DNA sequence: TGTGCCAGCAGCCGACAGCCTACCGTCAATCAGCCCCAGCATTTT.

The gene calls are TRBV2 and TRBJ1-5; 9 positions match TRBD1. Germline V gene data show CDR1 as SNHLY and CDR2 as FYNNEI. The junction had 9 bases not matched to a gene; V was cut back by 0 bases and J by 9 bases. This CDR3 spans 16 amino acids. The CDR3 nucleotides read TGTGCCAGCAGTGAAGCCGCGGGACAGGGCAATGGGCCCCAGCATTTT. The encoded protein is CASSEAAGQGNGPQHF.

The rearrangement uses TRBV18 and TRBJ2-4; D call uncertain. The CDR3 is made up of 15 amino acids. V was clipped by 2 bases and J by 5 bases, with 13 bases between them. Germline CDR1 KGHSH, CDR2 LQKENI. The CDR3 region has the DNA TGTGCCAGCTCACCAAACTCGGCAGAGGAAAACATTCAGTACTTC. It codes for CASSPNSAEENIQYF.

The count of this clone is one. An end of the junction does not agree with germline; a read error may underlie this. Other DNA sequences of this sample code for an identical CDR3. The chain recombines TRBV28 with TRBJ2-2; a weak D match, TRBD2 (6 bases). CDR1 MDHEN and CDR2 SYDVKM come from the germline V gene. The CDR3 runs to 14 residues. The CDR3 protein is CASKVGGNTGELFF. The CDR3 DNA reads as TGTGCCAGCAAGGTGGGGGGAAACACCGGGGAACTGTTTTTT.

J is TRBJ2-5 and V is TRBV5-4; D is possibly TRBD2 (5 bases). The CDR3 spans 17 residues. The V end was cut by 1 base, the J end by 1 base, with 17 bases between. Germline CDR1 is SGHNT and CDR2 is YYREEE (reference sequence). CDR3 sequence (DNA): TGTGCCAGCAGCTTGAAGGTCGGGGTCCCGGGCCAAGAGACCCAGTACTTC. As protein: CASSLKVGVPGQETQYF.

The chain couples TRBV15 to TRBJ1-5; 9 nucleotides line up with TRBD1. The CDR3 is 16 residues long. The V gene's germline CDR1 is LNHNV and CDR2 YYDKDF (reference sequence). J gave up 7 bases and V 1 base, and 8 bases lay outside the gene matches. The chain's CDR3 is CATSRGGTGLVQPQHF. As DNA, the CDR3 is TGTGCCACCAGCAGAGGGGGGACAGGGCTCGTCCAGCCCCAGCATTTT.

This rearrangement joins TRBV15 to TRBJ1-2; TRBD1 aligns across 8 bases. This CDR3 region has 13 residues. The germline V gene encodes CDR1 LNHNV and CDR2 YYDKDF (reference sequence). J was trimmed by 7 bases and V by 5 bases; bases with no gene match: 6. The CDR3 reads CATSQDREPGYTF. The CDR3 DNA reads TGTGCCACCAGCCAGGACAGGGAGCCTGGCTACACCTTC.

The gene calls are TRBV19 and TRBJ2-7; 9 bases map to TRBD1. CDR1 and CDR2 from the germline V gene are LNHDA and SQIVND (reference sequence). This CDR3 is built from 17 residues. The trim removed 5 bases at V and 4 bases at J, leaving 15 bases unmatched. CDR3: CASSLYGGQGLLYEQYF. The CDR3 nucleotides read TGTGCCAGTAGTCTCTACGGGGGACAGGGATTGTTGTACGAGCAGTACTTC.

This chain connects TRBV28 to TRBJ1-3; maybe TRBD1 (6 bases). V dropped 4 bases and J dropped 2 bases, with 12 bases sitting between them. CDR3 length equals 15 residues. The germline CDR1 and CDR2 sequences are MDHEN and SYDVKM. The DNA of the CDR3 is TGTGCCAGCAGTTCTCTACAGGGAGCTGGAAACACCATATATTTT. Translated: CASSSLQGAGNTIYF.

V gene TRBV5-8 combines with J gene TRBJ1-5; maybe TRBD1 (6 bases). Trimming took off 4 bases at V and 2 bases at J, with 16 bases between the two ends. The CDR3 totals 16 residues. Germline CDR1 is SGHTS and CDR2 is YDEGEE. The CDR3 loop is CASSRGGGVGNQPQHF. The CDR3 bases are TGTGCCAGCAGCAGGGGCGGGGGCGTTGGCAATCAGCCCCAGCATTTT.

The chain couples TRBV7-8 to TRBJ2-5; weak D call: TRBD1 (6 bases). V lost 3 bases, J lost 2 bases, and 13 bases lay in between. Germline loops: CDR1 SGHVS, CDR2 FQNEAQ. The length of the CDR3 is 15 residues. The chain's CDR3 is CASSFGQLVQETQYF. The CDR3 DNA follows: TGTGCCAGCAGCTTTGGACAGCTTGTTCAAGAGACCCAGTACTTC.

This clone has just a few counts. This chain joins TRBV29-1 and TRBJ1-2, with D perhaps TRBD1 (6 bases). Per the germline V gene, CDR1 is SQVTM and CDR2 is ANQGSEA. V lost 4 bases and J 8 bases, leaving 14 bases between the germline ends. The CDR3 totals 12 residues. The DNA of the CDR3 is TGCAGCGTTGCGGCAGGGGTGCGGGGCTACACCTTC. Translation: CSVAAGVRGYTF.

This clone was recorded a few times. V gene TRBV24-1 combines with J gene TRBJ1-2; D gene uncertain. Trimming left V 5 bases short and J 3 bases short, with 12 bases between. CDR3 size: 14 residues. Germline V CDR1 and CDR2: KGHDR, SFDVKD. This CDR3 reads CATSGAREDYGYTF. The DNA of the CDR3 is TGTGCCACCAGTGGCGCGCGAGAGGACTATGGCTACACCTTC.

The V and J genes are TRBV18 and TRBJ2-7, with 14 positions matching TRBD2. This CDR3 is built from 20 residues. The ends lost 6 bases at V and 2 bases at J; junction bases unmatched: 18. Germline lookup yields CDR1 KGHSH and CDR2 LQKENI. CDR3 residues: CASSPMATSGGAPEPYEQYF. The CDR3 DNA reads TGTGCCAGCTCCCCGATGGCGACTAGCGGGGGGGCCCCTGAACCCTACGAGCAGTACTTC.

The chain employs TRBV9 and TRBJ1-2; D is unclear. Per germline, CDR1 SGDLS and CDR2 YYNGEE. V lost 0 bases and J 8 bases, leaving 8 bases between the germline ends. The CDR3 covers 12 residues. CDR3 in amino acids: CASSVGREGYTF. DNA for the CDR3: TGTGCCAGCAGCGTAGGAAGGGAGGGCTACACCTTC.

This clone showed up just a few times. The chain uses TRBV9 and TRBJ1-4, with a possible D match to TRBD1 (5 bases). The germline CDR1 and CDR2 sequences are SGDLS and YYNGEE. V lost 3 bases to trimming and J lost 7 bases, with 13 bases between them. The CDR3 covers 14 residues. The CDR3 sequence is CASSDGTGGEKLFF. Written as DNA, the CDR3 is TGTGCCAGCAGCGACGGGACGGGGGGTGAAAAACTGTTTTTT.

This chain joins TRBV18 and TRBJ2-5; D possibly corresponds to TRBD1 (7 bases). Germline V gene lookup returns CDR1 KGHSH and CDR2 LQKENI. The CDR3 totals 17 residues. V lost 0 bases and J lost 5, with 19 bases in between. The CDR3 bases are TGTGCCAGCTCACCACCGGAGGGAACAGGGGCATACGAGACCCAGTACTTC. It yields the protein CASSPPEGTGAYETQYF. Filled out from reference TRBV18 and TRBJ2-5, the complete variable domain reads NAGVMQNPRHLVRRRGQEARLRCSPMKGHSHVYWYRQLPEEGLKFMVYLQKENIIDESGMPKERFSAEFPKEGPSILRIQQVVRGDSAAYFCASSPPEGTGAYETQYFGPGTRLLVL.

The V gene is TRBV7-8, the J gene TRBJ2-2; weak D call: TRBD2 (6 bases). Trimming stripped 5 bases from V and 4 bases from J, with 14 bases between. The CDR3 runs to 15 residues. Germline CDR1 reads SGHVS; CDR2 reads FQNEAQ. CDR3 bases: TGTGCCAGCAGCCCCCAGGGAGGCGGCACCGGGGAGCTGTTTTTT. Amino acids: CASSPQGGGTGELFF.

The chain couples TRBV7-6 to TRBJ1-6; D is possibly TRBD1 (6 bases). This CDR3 region has 15 residues. V was shortened by 5 bases and J by 3 bases, with 11 bases between the two germline ends. Germline loops: CDR1 SGHVS, CDR2 FNYEAQ. The CDR3 region is CASSLQGDYNSPLHF. The CDR3 DNA sequence: TGTGCCAGCAGCCTACAGGGAGACTATAATTCACCCCTCCACTTT.

To note about this clone: Other DNA sequences within the sample encode an identical CDR3. The chain employs TRBV2 and TRBJ1-2; tentatively, D is TRBD1 (6 bases). Trimming shortened V by 6 bases and J by 5 bases, and 7 bases separated the two germline ends. CDR3 length: 11 residues. Germline lookup yields CDR1 SNHLY and CDR2 FYNNEI. This CDR3 is CASSTGYGYTF. CDR3 nucleotides: TGTGCCAGCAGCACAGGGTATGGCTACACCTTC.